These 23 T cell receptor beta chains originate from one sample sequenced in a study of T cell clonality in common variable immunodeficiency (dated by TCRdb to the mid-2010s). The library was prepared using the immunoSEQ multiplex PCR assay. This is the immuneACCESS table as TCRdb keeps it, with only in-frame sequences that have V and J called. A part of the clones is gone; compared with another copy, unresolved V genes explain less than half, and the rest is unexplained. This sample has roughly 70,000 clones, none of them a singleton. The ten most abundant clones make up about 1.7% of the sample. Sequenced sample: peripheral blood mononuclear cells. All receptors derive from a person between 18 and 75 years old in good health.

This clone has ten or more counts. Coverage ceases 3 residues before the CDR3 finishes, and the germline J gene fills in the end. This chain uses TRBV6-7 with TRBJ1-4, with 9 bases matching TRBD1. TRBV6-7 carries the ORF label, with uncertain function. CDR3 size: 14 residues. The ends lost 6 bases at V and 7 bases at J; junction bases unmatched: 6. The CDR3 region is CASRLGTGSEKLFF. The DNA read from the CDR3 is TGTGCCAGCAGGCTTGGGACAGGGTCTGAAAAA.

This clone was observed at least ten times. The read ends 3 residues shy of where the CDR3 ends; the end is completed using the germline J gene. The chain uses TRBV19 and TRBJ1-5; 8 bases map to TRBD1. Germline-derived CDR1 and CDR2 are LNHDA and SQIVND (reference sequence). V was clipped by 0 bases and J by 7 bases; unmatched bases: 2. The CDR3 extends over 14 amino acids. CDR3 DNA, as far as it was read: TGTGCCAGTAGTATAGAGACAGGGGTCCAGCCC. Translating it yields CASSIETGVQP. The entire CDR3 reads CASSIETGVQPQHF.

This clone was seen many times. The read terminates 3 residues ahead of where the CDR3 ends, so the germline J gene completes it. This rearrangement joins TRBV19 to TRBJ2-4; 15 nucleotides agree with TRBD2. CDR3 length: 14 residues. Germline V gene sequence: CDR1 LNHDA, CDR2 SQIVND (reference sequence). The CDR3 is CASSPGTSGRFQYF. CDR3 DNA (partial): TGTGCCAGTAGTCCCGGGACTAGCGGGAGGTTT. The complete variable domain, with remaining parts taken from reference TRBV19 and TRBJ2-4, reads DGGITQSPKYLFRKEGQNVTLSCEQNLNHDAMYWYRQDPGQGLRLIYYSQIVNDFQKGDIAEGYSVSREKKESFPLTVTSAQKNPTAFYLCASSPGTSGRFQYFGAGTRLSVL.

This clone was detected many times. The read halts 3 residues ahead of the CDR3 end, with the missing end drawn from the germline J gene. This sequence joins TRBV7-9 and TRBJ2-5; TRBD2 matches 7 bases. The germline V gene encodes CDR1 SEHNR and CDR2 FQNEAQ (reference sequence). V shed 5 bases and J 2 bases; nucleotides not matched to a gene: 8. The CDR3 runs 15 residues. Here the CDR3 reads CASSPSLAEQETQYF. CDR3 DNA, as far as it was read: TGTGCCAGCAGCCCATCCCTAGCGGAGCAAGAGACC.

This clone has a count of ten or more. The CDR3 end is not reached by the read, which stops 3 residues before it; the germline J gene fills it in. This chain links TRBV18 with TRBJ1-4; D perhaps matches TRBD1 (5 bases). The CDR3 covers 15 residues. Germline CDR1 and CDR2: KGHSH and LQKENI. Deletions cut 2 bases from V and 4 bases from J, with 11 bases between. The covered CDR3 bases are TGTGCCAGCTCACCAATACCAGGGATTAATGAAAAA. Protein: CASSPIPGINEK. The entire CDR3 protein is CASSPIPGINEKLFF. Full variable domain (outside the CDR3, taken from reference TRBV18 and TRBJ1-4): NAGVMQNPRHLVRRRGQEARLRCSPMKGHSHVYWYRQLPEEGLKFMVYLQKENIIDESGMPKERFSAEFPKEGPSILRIQQVVRGDSAAYFCASSPIPGINEKLFFGSGTQLSVL.

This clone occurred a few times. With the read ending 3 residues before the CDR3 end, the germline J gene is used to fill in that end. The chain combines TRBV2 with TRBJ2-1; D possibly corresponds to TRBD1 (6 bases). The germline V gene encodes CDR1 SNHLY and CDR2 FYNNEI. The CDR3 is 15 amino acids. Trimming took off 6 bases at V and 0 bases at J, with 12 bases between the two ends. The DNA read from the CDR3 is TGTGCCAGCAGACGGGACATCAGCTCCTACAATGAG. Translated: CASRRDISSYNE. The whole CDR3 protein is CASRRDISSYNEQFF.

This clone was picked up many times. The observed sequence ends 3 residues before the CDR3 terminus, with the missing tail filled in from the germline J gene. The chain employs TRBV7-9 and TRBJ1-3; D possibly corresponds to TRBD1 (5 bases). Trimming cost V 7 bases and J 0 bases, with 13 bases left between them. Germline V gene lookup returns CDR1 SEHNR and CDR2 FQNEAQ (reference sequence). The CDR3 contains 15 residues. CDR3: CASKPRQSSGNTIYF. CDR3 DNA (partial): TGTGCCAGCAAGCCCCGACAGAGCTCTGGAAACACC.

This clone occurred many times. The CDR3 loop reads CASTSQGGSFYEQYF. The CDR3 DNA, read in part, is TGTGCCAGCACTTCACAGGGGGGAAGTTTCTACGAG. The rearrangement links TRBV14 to TRBJ2-7; 8 bases agree with TRBD1. The read terminates 3 residues ahead of where the CDR3 ends, so the germline J gene completes it. The CDR3 runs 15 residues. Germline V gene data show CDR1 as SGHDN and CDR2 as FVKESK. V lost 7 bases to trimming and J lost 3 bases; unmatched junction nucleotides: 11.

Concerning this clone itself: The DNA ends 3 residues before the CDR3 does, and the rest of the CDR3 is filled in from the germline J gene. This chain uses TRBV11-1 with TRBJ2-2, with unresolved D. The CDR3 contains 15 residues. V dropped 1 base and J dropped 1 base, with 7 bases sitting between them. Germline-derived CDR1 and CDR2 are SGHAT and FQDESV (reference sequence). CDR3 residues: CASSLVNGNTGELFF. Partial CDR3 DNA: TGTGCCAGCAGCTTAGTAAACGGGAACACCGGGGAG. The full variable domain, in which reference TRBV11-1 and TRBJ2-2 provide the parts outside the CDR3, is EAEVAQSPRYKITEKSQAVAFWCDPISGHATLYWYRQILGQGPELLVQFQDESVVDDSQLPKDRFSAERLKGVDSTLKIQPAELGDSAMYLCASSLVNGNTGELFFGEGSRLTVL.

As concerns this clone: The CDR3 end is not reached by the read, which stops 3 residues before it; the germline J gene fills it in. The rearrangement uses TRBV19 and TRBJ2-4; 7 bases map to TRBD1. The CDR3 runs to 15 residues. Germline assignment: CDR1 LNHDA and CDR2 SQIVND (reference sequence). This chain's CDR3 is CASSARGQPDYGQYF. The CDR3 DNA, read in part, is TGTGCCAGTAGTGCTAGGGGACAGCCAGACTATGGT.

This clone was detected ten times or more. CDR3 loop: CASSPQGRPGNEQFF. The part of the CDR3 DNA that was read is TGTGCCAGTAGTCCACAGGGAAGGCCGGGAAATGAG. The chain has TRBV19 and TRBJ2-1, with D maybe TRBD1 (6 bases). The CDR3 end falls 3 residues outside the read, so it is completed with the germline J gene. The length of the CDR3 is 15 residues. Trimming left V 5 bases short and J 7 bases short, with 18 bases between. Germline values: CDR1 LNHDA, CDR2 SQIVND (reference sequence).

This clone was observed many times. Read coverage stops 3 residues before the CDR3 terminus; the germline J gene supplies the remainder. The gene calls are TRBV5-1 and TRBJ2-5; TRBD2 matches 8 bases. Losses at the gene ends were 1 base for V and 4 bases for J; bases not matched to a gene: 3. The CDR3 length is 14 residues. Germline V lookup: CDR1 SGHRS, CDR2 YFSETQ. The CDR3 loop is CASSLRSGGETQYF. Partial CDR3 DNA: TGCGCCAGCAGCTTGAGAAGCGGGGGAGAGACC.

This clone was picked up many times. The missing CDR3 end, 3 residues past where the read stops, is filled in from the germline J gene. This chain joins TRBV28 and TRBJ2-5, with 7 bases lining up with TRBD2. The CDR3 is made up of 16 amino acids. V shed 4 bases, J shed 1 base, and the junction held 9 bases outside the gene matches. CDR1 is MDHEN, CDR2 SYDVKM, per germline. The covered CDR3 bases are TGTGCCAGCAGTTCAACCGGTAGCGGGTTCCAAGAGACC. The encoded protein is CASSSTGSGFQET. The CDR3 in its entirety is CASSSTGSGFQETQYF.

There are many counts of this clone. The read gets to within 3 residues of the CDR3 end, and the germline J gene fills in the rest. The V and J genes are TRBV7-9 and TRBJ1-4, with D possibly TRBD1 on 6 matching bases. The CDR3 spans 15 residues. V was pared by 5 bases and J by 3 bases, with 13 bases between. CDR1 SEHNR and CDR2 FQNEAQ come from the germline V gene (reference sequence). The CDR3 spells CASSIAGESNEKLFF. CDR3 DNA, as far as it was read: TGTGCCAGCAGCATCGCAGGGGAGTCTAATGAAAAA.

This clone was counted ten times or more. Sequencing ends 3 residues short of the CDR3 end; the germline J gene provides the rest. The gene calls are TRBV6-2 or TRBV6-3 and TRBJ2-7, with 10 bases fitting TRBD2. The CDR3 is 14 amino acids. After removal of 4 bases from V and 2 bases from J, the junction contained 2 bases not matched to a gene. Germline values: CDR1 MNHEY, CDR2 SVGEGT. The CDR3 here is CASSSAGGPYEQYF. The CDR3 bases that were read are TGTGCCAGCAGTTCAGCGGGAGGGCCCTACGAG.

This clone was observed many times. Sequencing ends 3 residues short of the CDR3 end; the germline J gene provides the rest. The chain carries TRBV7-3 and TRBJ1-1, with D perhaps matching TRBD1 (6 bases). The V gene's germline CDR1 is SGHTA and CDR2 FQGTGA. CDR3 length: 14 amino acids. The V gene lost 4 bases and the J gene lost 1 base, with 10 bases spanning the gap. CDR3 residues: CASSSGHTNTEAFF. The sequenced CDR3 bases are TGTGCCAGCAGCTCGGGACACACGAACACTGAA.

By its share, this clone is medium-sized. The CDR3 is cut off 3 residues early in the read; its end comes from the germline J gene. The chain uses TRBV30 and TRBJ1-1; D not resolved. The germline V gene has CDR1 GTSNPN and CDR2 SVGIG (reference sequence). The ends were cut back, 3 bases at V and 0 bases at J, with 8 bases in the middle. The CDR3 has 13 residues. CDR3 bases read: TGTGCCTGGAGCCACACCATGAACACTGAA. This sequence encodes CAWSHTMNTE. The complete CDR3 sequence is CAWSHTMNTEAFF.

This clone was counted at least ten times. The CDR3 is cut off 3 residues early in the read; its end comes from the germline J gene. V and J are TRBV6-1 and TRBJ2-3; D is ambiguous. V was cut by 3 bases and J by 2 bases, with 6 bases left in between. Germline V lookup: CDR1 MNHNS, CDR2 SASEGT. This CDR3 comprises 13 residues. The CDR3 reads CASSELATDTQYF. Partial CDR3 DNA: TGTGCCAGCAGTGAGCTGGCCACAGATACG.

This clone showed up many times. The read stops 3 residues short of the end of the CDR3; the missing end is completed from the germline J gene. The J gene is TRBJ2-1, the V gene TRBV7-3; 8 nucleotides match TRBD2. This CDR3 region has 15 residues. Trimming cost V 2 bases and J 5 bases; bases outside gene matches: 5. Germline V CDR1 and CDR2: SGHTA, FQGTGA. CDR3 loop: CASSLGGGPDNEQFF. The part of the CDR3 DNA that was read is TGTGCCAGCAGCTTAGGCGGGGGGCCCGACAATGAG.

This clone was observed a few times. The part of the CDR3 DNA that was read is TGTGCCAGCTCACCACCGGGCGGGGGGCCCACAGATACG. Encoded protein: CASSPPGGGPTDT. The whole CDR3 sequence is CASSPPGGGPTDTQYF. V gene TRBV18 combines with J gene TRBJ2-3; 8 nucleotides align to TRBD2. The CDR3 goes on 3 residues after the read ends, and that part is filled in from the germline J gene. Trimming took 0 bases from V and 2 from J; bases not matched to a gene: 4. Germline CDR1 is KGHSH and CDR2 is LQKENI. This CDR3 spans 16 amino acids.

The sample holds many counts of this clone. CDR3 bases read: TGCGCCAGCAGCTTTGATGGGACAAAGACAAATTCACCC. Its translation is CASSFDGTKTNSP. The full CDR3 sequence reads CASSFDGTKTNSPLHF. The chain recombines TRBV5-1 with TRBJ1-6; possible D gene TRBD1, 6 bases. The read gets to within 3 residues of the CDR3 end, and the germline J gene fills in the rest. Germline CDR1 is SGHRS and CDR2 is YFSETQ. The germline V and J ends were trimmed by 2 bases and 7 bases, with 16 bases remaining between them. CDR3 length: 16 amino acids.

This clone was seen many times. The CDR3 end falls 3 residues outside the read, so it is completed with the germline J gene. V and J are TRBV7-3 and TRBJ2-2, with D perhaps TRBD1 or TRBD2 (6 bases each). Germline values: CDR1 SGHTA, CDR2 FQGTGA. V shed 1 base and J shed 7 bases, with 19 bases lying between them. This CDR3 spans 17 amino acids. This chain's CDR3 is CASSLKGEAPGSGELFF. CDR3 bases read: TGTGCCAGCAGCTTAAAGGGGGAGGCCCCGGGTAGCGGGGAG.

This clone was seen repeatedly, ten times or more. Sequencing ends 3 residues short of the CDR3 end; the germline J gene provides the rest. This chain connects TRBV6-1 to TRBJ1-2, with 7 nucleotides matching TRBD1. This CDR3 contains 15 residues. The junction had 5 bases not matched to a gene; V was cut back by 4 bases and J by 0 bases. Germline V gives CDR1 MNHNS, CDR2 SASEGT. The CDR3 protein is CASSVGTEPNYGYTF. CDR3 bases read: TGTGCCAGCAGTGTGGGGACAGAACCTAACTATGGC.